This T cell receptor (beta chain) was retrieved from a study of beta chain features in type 1 diabetes. Study context: Across all samples, approximately 110,000,000 sorted cells were examined. Study conclusions and caveats: Within the patient group, naive, central memory and Treg TCRB repertoires appeared more similar to each other than within healthy donors.

Sorting that relied on CD45RO/CCR7/CD25/CD127/CD95/CD27 yielded CD4+ naive, central memory, regulatory and stem cell-like memory cells. Expressed TCRB transcripts were sequenced after all isolated RNA was converted to cDNA. Approximately 3.5 million reads per sample were averaged for naive, central memory and regulatory samples. Repertoires were generated with immunoSEQ multiplex PCR, while TCRdb's copy carries only in-frame clones and drops some. The sample includes 200,000 to 300,000 clones, less than 15% of them seen just once. Between the trimmed V and J ends, which lost 5 bases and 5 bases, there was a span of 16 bases. CDR1 is SGHRS, CDR2 YFSETQ, per germline. The CDR3 contains 14 residues. With respect to this clone: Antigen unknown.

The source of this sequence is a woman aged 40 to 50 in good health. The sequenced material came from naive CD4+ T cells from blood. The chain uses TRBV5-1 and TRBJ1-2; D is perhaps TRBD1 (6 bases). The CDR3 DNA is TGCGCCAGCAGGTCGGACAGAGAGAGATATGGCTACACCTTC. This codes for CASRSDRERYGYTF.